The 21 T cell receptor beta chains presented below share a single source sample, sequenced in a study of OX40 agonist ivuxolimab in advanced cancers. Data came from immunoSEQ multiplex PCR; TCRdb stores just in-frame clones and leaves some out. The table lists tens of thousands of clones, 84% of them singletons. Sample: CD4+ or CD8+ T cells sorted from blood, taken in a trial of the OX40 agonist ivuxolimab. Receptors originate from an adult with an advanced solid tumor such as melanoma, head and neck, liver or kidney cancer.

The chain couples TRBV7-2 to TRBJ2-4; D not resolved. The length of the CDR3 is 16 residues. The V end lost 2 bases, the J end lost 0 bases, and 11 bases lay between the germline ends. The germline gives CDR1 SGHTA, CDR2 FQGNSA. CDR3 protein: CASSLSSLLAKNIQYF. CDR3 nucleotide sequence: TGTGCCAGCAGCTTAAGCTCGCTGCTAGCCAAAAACATTCAGTACTTC.

V is TRBV2 and J is TRBJ2-2, with TRBD2 identical over 14 bases. Germline-derived CDR1 and CDR2 are SNHLY and FYNNEI. There are 16 residues in the CDR3. V was clipped by 7 bases and J by 5 bases; unmatched bases: 6. CDR3 in amino acids: CASKPTSGRGTGELFF. The CDR3 nucleotides are TGTGCCAGCAAGCCGACTAGCGGGAGGGGGACCGGGGAGCTGTTTTTT. The variable domain in full, with the rest retrieved from reference TRBV2 and TRBJ2-2, is EPEVTQTPSHQVTQMGQEVILRCVPISNHLYFYWYRQILGQKVEFLVSFYNNEISEKSEIFDDQFSVERPDGSNFTLKIRSTKLEDSAMYFCASKPTSGRGTGELFFGEGSRLTVL.

The CDR3 loop reads CASSPGTGNTEAFF. As DNA, the CDR3 is TGTGCCAGCAGCCCCGGGACGGGAAACACTGAAGCTTTCTTT. This chain joins TRBV14 and TRBJ1-1, with D possibly being TRBD1 (5 bases). The CDR3 is 14 amino acids. Germline-derived CDR1 and CDR2 are SGHDN and FVKESK. V lost 4 bases to trimming and J lost 2 bases, with 11 bases between them.

V is TRBV19 and J is TRBJ1-4, with TRBD1 matching 8 bases. The junction had 6 bases not matched to a gene; V was cut back by 5 bases and J by 7 bases. CDR3 size: 14 residues. From germline, CDR1 is LNHDA and CDR2 SQIVND (reference sequence). CDR3 loop: CASSEQGVSEKLFF. The DNA of the CDR3 is TGTGCCAGTAGTGAACAGGGGGTCAGTGAAAAACTGTTTTTT.

This clone was recorded only once. The V gene is TRBV5-6, the J gene TRBJ1-1, with TRBD1 matching over 7 bases. V lost 6 bases, J lost 2 bases, and 7 bases stayed unmatched. Germline CDR1 reads SGHDT; CDR2 reads YYEEEE. There are 14 residues in the CDR3. The CDR3 DNA follows: TGTGCCAGCACCCCCCAGGGGGTAAACACTGAAGCTTTCTTT. Amino acid sequence: CASTPQGVNTEAFF. Supplemented by reference TRBV5-6 and TRBJ1-1, the full variable domain reads DAGVTQSPTHLIKTRGQQVTLRCSPKSGHDTVSWYQQALGQGPQFIFQYYEEEERQRGNFPDRFSGHQFPNYSSELNVNALLLGDSALYLCASTPQGVNTEAFFGQGTRLTVV.

The V gene is TRBV18, the J gene TRBJ2-7; a possible D gene is TRBD1 (5 bases). V was trimmed by 2 bases and J by 3 bases, leaving 11 bases between them. Germline CDR1 and CDR2: KGHSH and LQKENI. The CDR3 has 14 residues. CDR3 sequence reads: CASSPYRQSYEQYF. The CDR3 nucleotides are TGTGCCAGCTCACCATATCGACAGAGCTACGAGCAGTACTTC. Filled out from reference TRBV18 and TRBJ2-7, the complete variable domain reads NAGVMQNPRHLVRRRGQEARLRCSPMKGHSHVYWYRQLPEEGLKFMVYLQKENIIDESGMPKERFSAEFPKEGPSILRIQQVVRGDSAAYFCASSPYRQSYEQYFGPGTRLTVT.

The chain carries TRBV5-1 and TRBJ1-1; the D gene is possibly TRBD1 (5 bases). The CDR3 runs 14 residues. Trimming stripped 3 bases from V and 5 bases from J, with 14 bases between. Germline V gene lookup returns CDR1 SGHRS and CDR2 YFSETQ. The chain's CDR3 is CASSSLAGRTEAFF. CDR3 bases: TGCGCCAGCAGCTCGCTGGCAGGGAGGACTGAAGCTTTCTTT.

The chain has TRBV7-3 and TRBJ1-1; D is ambiguous. Trimming pared 6 bases from V and 1 base from J, leaving 9 bases between. The CDR3 length is 13 residues. The germline CDR1 and CDR2 sequences are SGHTA and FQGTGA. The CDR3 loop is CASRSDGNTEAFF. The CDR3 bases are TGTGCCAGCAGGTCAGACGGGAACACTGAAGCTTTCTTT.

V usage is TRBV19 and J usage is TRBJ1-5; D not certain. V was shortened by 2 bases and J by 0 bases, with 8 bases between the two germline ends. Looked up from germline, CDR1 is LNHDA and CDR2 is SQIVND (reference sequence). The CDR3 runs to 15 residues. The CDR3 DNA reads as TGTGCCAGTAGTATACAGAGTAATAGCAATCAGCCCCAGCATTTT. This codes for CASSIQSNSNQPQHF.

The genes are TRBV19 and TRBJ2-3, with D possibly being TRBD2 (5 bases). The CDR3 totals 15 residues. Between the trimmed V and J ends, which lost 5 bases and 1 base, there was a span of 13 bases. Looked up from germline, CDR1 is LNHDA and CDR2 is SQIVND (reference sequence). The CDR3 DNA reads TGTGCCAGTAGTGGGCGGGCCGGGGGCACAGATACGCAGTATTTT. This sequence encodes CASSGRAGGTDTQYF.

This chain links TRBV18 with TRBJ1-5; TRBD1 matches 12 bases. The ends lost 3 bases at V and 2 bases at J; junction bases unmatched: 11. The germline V gene has CDR1 KGHSH and CDR2 LQKENI. The CDR3 is made up of 19 amino acids. The CDR3 is CASSPTGTGGPGGNQPQHF. The CDR3 DNA follows: TGTGCCAGCTCACCGACCGGGACAGGGGGCCCGGGGGGCAATCAGCCCCAGCATTTT.

For the CDR3, the DNA is TGTGCCAGCAGCTTGGGCGGGTCTGATAGGGAGCAGTACTTC. Its translation: CASSLGGSDREQYF. The rearrangement uses TRBV5-8 and TRBJ2-7, with a weak D call TRBD2 (5 bases). In germline, CDR1 is SGHTS, CDR2 YDEGEE. The ends were cut back, 0 bases at V and 7 bases at J, with 14 bases in the middle. This CDR3 has 14 residues.

The genes are TRBV27 and TRBJ1-5; a weak D match, TRBD1 (6 bases). The CDR3 contains 14 residues. CDR1 and CDR2 (germline): MNHEY, SMNVEV (reference sequence). V gave up 8 bases and J gave up 4 bases, with 15 bases separating them. The CDR3 DNA reads TGTGCCAGCGCCGTACAGGGCCAAAATCAGCCCCAGCATTTT. This translates into CASAVQGQNQPQHF.

The chain uses TRBV30 and TRBJ1-3; D is undetermined. The CDR3 is 13 residues long. V lost 3 bases and J lost 7, with 13 bases in between. Germline V lookup: CDR1 GTSNPN, CDR2 SVGIG (reference sequence). For the CDR3, the DNA is TGTGCCTGGAGCAGAGGGTCGCAGAACACCATATATTTT. Translated: CAWSRGSQNTIYF.

The V and J genes are TRBV10-2 and TRBJ2-7; 8 bases line up with TRBD2. Germline CDR1 is WSHSY and CDR2 is SAAADI. The CDR3 covers 15 residues. V trimming: 3 bases; J trimming: 2 bases; junction bases outside the gene matches: 6. The CDR3 protein is CASSERTSWTYEQYF. The CDR3 DNA is TGCGCCAGCAGTGAAAGGACTAGCTGGACCTACGAGCAGTACTTC.

This chain links TRBV7-2 with TRBJ2-3, with 10 bases fitting TRBD2. The CDR3 contains 15 residues. Per germline, CDR1 SGHTA and CDR2 FQGNSA. Trimming took 5 bases from V and 6 from J; bases not matched to a gene: 8. CDR3 loop: CASSLNSGGLDTQYF. CDR3 nucleotide sequence: TGTGCCAGCAGCCTAAATAGCGGGGGGCTGGATACGCAGTATTTT.

This chain links TRBV4-1 with TRBJ1-3, with D hard to call. Germline lookup yields CDR1 MGHRA and CDR2 YSYEKL. This CDR3 region has 16 residues. Trimming took off 0 bases at V and 11 bases at J, with 20 bases between the two ends. CDR3 bases: TGCGCCAGCAGCCAAGATGTCGGCACAGTTCCTTACCCCATATATTTT. It yields the protein CASSQDVGTVPYPIYF.

V usage is TRBV29-1 and J usage is TRBJ2-3, with D possibly being TRBD2 (5 bases). Trimming shortened V by 4 bases and J by 3 bases, and 14 bases separated the two germline ends. The CDR3 covers 14 residues. Germline values: CDR1 SQVTM, CDR2 ANQGSEA. The CDR3: CSVARGVRTDTQYF. The CDR3 DNA reads as TGCAGCGTTGCCCGGGGAGTGAGGACAGATACGCAGTATTTT.

This chain uses TRBV5-1 with TRBJ2-3, with D uncertain. In germline, CDR1 is SGHRS, CDR2 YFSETQ. The CDR3 consists of 14 residues. V lost 1 base and J lost 5, with 11 bases in between. The CDR3 DNA reads as TGCGCCAGCAGCTTGAACCGGAACCGAGATACGCAGTATTTT. Protein product: CASSLNRNRDTQYF.

The V gene is TRBV30, the J gene TRBJ2-3; TRBD2 matches 8 bases. The CDR3 spans 15 residues. V lost 3 bases and J lost 4; bases outside the gene matches: 9. In germline, CDR1 is GTSNPN, CDR2 SVGIG (reference sequence). CDR3 protein: CAWSTGGPGADTQYF. CDR3 nucleotide sequence: TGTGCCTGGAGCACGGGAGGGCCGGGGGCAGATACGCAGTATTTT.

This rearrangement joins TRBV5-1 to TRBJ2-6, with unresolved D. This CDR3 comprises 16 residues. V was clipped by 4 bases and J by 0 bases, with 11 bases between them. Germline V gene sequence: CDR1 SGHRS, CDR2 YFSETQ. The CDR3 DNA is TGCGCCAGCAGCCCGCTATTAGGCTCTGGGGCCAACGTCCTGACTTTC. It yields the protein CASSPLLGSGANVLTF.